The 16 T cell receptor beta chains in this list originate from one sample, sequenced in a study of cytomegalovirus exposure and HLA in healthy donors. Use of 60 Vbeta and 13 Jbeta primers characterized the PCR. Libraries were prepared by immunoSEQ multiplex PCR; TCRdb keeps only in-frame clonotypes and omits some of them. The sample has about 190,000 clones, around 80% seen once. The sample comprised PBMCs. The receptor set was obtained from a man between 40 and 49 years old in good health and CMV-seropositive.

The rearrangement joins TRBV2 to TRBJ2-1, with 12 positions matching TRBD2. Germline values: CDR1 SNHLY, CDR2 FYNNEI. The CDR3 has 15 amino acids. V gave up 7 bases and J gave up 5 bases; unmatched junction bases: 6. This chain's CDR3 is CASILGLAGHNEQFF. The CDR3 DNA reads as TGTGCCAGCATCCTGGGACTAGCGGGCCACAATGAGCAGTTCTTC.

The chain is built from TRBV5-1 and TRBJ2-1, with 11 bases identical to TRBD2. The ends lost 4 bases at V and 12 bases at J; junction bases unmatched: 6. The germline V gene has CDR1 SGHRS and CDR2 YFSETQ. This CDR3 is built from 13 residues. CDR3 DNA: TGCGCCAGCAGCCCGGGACTAGCGGACCTGCAGTTCTTC. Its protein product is CASSPGLADLQFF. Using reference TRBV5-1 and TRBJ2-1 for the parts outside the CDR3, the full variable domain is KAGVTQTPRYLIKTRGQQVTLSCSPISGHRSVSWYQQTPGQGLQFLFEYFSETQRNKGNFPGRFSGRQFSNSRSEMNVSTLELGDSALYLCASSPGLADLQFFGPGTRLTVL.

CDR3 amino acids: CASTFSMGDEQYF. The DNA of the CDR3 is TGTGCCAGTACCTTTTCCATGGGCGACGAGCAGTACTTC. The genes are TRBV19 and TRBJ2-7; D not certain. Trimming took off 7 bases at V and 5 bases at J, with 15 bases between the two ends. Per the germline V gene, CDR1 is LNHDA and CDR2 is SQIVND (reference sequence). The length of the CDR3 is 13 residues.

This CDR3 is CASSGTTNTYEQYF. The CDR3 DNA reads TGTGCCAGCAGCGGGACTACGAATACCTACGAGCAGTACTTC. The gene calls are TRBV9 and TRBJ2-7, with a tentative D call TRBD2 (6 bases). Germline V gene sequence: CDR1 SGDLS, CDR2 YYNGEE. The germline V and J ends were trimmed by 3 bases and 2 bases, with 12 bases remaining between them. This CDR3 has 14 amino acids.

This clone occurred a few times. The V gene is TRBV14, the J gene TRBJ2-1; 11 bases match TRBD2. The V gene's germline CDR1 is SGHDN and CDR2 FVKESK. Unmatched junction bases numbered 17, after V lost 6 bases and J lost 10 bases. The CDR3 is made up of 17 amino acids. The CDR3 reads CASRKGGTSGSYQEQFF. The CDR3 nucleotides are TGTGCCAGCAGAAAAGGGGGTACTAGCGGGAGTTATCAGGAGCAGTTCTTC.

The CDR3: CASSLTRNTEAFF. The CDR3 nucleotides read TGTGCCAGTAGTCTCACACGGAACACTGAAGCTTTCTTT. The rearrangement uses TRBV19 and TRBJ1-1; D gene uncertain. V was trimmed by 5 bases and J by 1 base, leaving 8 bases between them. This CDR3 is built from 13 residues. The V gene's germline CDR1 is LNHDA and CDR2 SQIVND (reference sequence).

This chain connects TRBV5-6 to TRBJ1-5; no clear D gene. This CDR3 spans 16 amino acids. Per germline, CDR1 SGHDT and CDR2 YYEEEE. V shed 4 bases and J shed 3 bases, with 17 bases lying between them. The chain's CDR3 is CASSLFGEGINQPQHF. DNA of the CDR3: TGTGCCAGCAGCCTGTTTGGGGAGGGAATCAATCAGCCCCAGCATTTT.

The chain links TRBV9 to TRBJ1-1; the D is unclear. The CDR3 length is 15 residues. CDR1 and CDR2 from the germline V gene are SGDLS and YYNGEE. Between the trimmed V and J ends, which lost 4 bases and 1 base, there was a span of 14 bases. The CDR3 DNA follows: TGTGCCAGCAGCCTAAGCGGCGGCAAGAACACTGAAGCTTTCTTT. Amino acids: CASSLSGGKNTEAFF.

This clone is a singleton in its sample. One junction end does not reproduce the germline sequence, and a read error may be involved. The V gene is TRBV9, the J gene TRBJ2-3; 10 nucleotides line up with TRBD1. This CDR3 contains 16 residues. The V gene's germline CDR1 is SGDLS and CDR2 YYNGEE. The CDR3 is CVSSVYPGQGSDTQYF. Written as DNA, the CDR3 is TGTGTCAGCAGCGTATATCCGGGACAGGGGTCAGATACGCAGTATTTT.

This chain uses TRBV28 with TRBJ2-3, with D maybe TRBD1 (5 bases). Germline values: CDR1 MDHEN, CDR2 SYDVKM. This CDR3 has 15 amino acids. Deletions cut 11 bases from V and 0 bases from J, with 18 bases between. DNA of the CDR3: TGTGCCTCCCGATGGGGCTTGACTAGCACAGATACGCAGTATTTT. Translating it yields CASRWGLTSTDTQYF. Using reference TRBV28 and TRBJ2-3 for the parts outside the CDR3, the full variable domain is DVKVTQSSRYLVKRTGEKVFLECVQDMDHENMFWYRQDPGLGLRLIYFSYDVKMKEKGDIPEGYSVSREKKERFSLILESASTNQTSMYLCASRWGLTSTDTQYFGPGTRLTVL.

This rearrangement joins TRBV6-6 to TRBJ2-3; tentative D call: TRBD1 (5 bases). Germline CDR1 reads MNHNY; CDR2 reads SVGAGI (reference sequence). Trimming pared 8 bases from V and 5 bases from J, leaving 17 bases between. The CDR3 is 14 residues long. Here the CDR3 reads CASRSSWGVDTQYF. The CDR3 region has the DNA TGTGCCAGCCGAAGTTCCTGGGGCGTAGATACGCAGTATTTT.

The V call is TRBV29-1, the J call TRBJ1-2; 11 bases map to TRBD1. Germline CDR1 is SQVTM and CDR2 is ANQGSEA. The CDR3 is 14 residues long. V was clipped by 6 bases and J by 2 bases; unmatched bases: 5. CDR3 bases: TGCAGCGTAGGGGACAGGGGGGCGAACTATGGCTACACCTTC. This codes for CSVGDRGANYGYTF.

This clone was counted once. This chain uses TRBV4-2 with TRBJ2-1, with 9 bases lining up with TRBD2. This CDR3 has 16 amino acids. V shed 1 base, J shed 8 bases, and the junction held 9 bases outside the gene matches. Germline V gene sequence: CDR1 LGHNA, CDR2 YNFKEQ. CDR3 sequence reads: CASSQGVREGKDEQFF. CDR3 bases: TGTGCCAGCAGCCAAGGAGTGCGGGAGGGTAAGGATGAGCAGTTCTTC.

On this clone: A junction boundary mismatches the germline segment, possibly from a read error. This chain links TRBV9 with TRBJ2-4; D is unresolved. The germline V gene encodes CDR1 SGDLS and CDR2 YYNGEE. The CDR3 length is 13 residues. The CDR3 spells CASSAQPTNSQYF. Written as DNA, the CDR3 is TGTGCCAGCAGCGCTCAACCTACAAACAGTCAGTACTTC.

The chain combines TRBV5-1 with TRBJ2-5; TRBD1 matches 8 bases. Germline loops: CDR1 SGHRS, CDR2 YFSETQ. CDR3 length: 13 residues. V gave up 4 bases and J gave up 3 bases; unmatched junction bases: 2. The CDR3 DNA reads TGCGCCAGCAGCGTACAGGGGGAAGAGACCCAGTACTTC. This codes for CASSVQGEETQYF.

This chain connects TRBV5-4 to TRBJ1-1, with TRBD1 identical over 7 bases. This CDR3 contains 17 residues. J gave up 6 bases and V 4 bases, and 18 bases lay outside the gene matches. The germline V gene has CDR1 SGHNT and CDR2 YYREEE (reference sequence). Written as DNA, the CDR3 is TGTGCCAGCAGCGAGGACAGGTGGGCTACCGGAAGACCTGAAGCTTTCTTT. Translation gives CASSEDRWATGRPEAFF.